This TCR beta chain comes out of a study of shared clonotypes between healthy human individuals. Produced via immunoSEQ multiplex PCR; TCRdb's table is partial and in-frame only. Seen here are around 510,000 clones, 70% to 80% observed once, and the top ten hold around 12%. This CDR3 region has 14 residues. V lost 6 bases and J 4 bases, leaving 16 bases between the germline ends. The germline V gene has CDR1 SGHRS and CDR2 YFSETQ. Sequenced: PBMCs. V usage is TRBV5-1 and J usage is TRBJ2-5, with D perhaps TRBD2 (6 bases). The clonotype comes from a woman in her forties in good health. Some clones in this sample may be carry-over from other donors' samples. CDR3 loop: CASTPEGYLETQYF. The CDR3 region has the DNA TGCGCCAGCACTCCGGAGGGGTACTTAGAGACCCAGTACTTC.